This TCR beta chain comes out of a study of T-cell memory formation after mild COVID-19. TCRdb re-called the 5' RACE reads with MiXCR, one entry per CDR3 protein. The table shows 250,000 to 300,000 distinct CDR3 sequences, with 8.2% occurring only once. This receptor was taken from a man aged 18 to 29 who had mild COVID-19 (a few samples of this study predate the infection). Cell type and time point are not known. Sequenced material: PBMCs or a T cell subset sorted from them (not recorded which).

The CDR3 loop reads CSASAPSGGGQFF. CDR3 in DNA: TGCAGTGCTTCAGCTCCTAGCGGGGGCGGGCAGTTCTTC. The gene calls are TRBV20-1 and TRBJ2-1; TRBD2 matches 10 bases. Trimming cost V 5 bases and J 12 bases; bases outside gene matches: 10. CDR3 length equals 13 residues. CDR1 DFQATT and CDR2 SNEGSKA come from the germline V gene (reference sequence).